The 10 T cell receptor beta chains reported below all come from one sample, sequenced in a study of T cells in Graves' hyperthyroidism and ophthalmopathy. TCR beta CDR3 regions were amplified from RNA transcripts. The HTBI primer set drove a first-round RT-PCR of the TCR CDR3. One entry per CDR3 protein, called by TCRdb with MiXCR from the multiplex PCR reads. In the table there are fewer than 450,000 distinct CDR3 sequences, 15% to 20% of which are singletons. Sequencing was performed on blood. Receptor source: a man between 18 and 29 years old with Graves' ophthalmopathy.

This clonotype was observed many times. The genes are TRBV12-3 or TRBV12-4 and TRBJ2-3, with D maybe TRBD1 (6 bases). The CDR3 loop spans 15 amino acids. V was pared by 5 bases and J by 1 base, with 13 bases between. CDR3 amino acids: CASSPTDSRTDTQYF. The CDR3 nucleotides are TGTGCCAGCAGTCCCACGGACAGCCGCACAGATACGCAGTATTTT.

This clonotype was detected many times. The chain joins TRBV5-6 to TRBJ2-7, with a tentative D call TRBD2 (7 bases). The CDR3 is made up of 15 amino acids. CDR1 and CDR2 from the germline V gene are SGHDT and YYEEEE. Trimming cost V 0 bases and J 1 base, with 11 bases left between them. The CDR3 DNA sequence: TGTGCCAGCAGCTTGGTGCGGGGGCCTTCCTACGAGCAGTACTTC. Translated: CASSLVRGPSYEQYF.

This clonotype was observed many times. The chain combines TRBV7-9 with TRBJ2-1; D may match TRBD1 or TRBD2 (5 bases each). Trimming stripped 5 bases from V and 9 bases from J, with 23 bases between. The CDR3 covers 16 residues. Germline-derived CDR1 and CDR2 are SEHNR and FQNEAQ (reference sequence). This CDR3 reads CASSPTMMGVSGEQFF. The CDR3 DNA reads TGTGCCAGCAGCCCCACCATGATGGGGGTCTCCGGTGAGCAGTTCTTC.

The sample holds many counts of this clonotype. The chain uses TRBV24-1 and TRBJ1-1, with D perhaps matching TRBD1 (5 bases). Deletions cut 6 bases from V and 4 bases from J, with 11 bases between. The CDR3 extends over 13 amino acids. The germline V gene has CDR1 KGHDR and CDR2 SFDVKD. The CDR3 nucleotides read TGTGCCACCAGTCGTCAGGGCGGCACTGAAGCTTTCTTT. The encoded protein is CATSRQGGTEAFF.

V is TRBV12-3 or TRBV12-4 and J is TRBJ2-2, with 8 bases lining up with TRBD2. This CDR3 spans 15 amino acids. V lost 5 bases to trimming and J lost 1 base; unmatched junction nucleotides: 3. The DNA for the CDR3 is TGTGCCAGCAGTGACGCGGGAGGGAACACCGGGGAGCTGTTTTTT. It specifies CASSDAGGNTGELFF.

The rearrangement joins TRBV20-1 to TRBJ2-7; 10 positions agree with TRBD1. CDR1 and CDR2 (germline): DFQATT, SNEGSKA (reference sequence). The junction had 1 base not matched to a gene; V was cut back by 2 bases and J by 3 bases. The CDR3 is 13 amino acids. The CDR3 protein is CSARRDRGYEQYF. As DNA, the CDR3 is TGCAGTGCTAGAAGGGACAGGGGCTACGAGCAGTACTTC.

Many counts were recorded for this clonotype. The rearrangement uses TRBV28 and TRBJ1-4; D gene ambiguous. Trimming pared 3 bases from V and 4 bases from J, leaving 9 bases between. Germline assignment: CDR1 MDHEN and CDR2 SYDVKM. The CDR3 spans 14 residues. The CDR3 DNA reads TGTGCCAGCAGTTTCCCAGGACTTAATGAAAAACTGTTTTTT. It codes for CASSFPGLNEKLFF.

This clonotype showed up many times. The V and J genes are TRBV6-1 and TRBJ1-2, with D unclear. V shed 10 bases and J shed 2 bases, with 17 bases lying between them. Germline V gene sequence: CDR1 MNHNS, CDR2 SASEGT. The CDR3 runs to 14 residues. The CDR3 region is CATLDPPGNYGYTF. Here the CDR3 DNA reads TGTGCCACCCTCGACCCGCCTGGGAACTATGGCTACACCTTC.

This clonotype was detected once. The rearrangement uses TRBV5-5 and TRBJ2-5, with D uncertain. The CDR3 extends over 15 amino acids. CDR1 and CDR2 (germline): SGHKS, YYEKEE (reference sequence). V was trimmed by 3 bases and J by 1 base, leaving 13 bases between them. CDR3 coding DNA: TGTGCCAGCAGCTCAACTCAGCGTATCCAAGAGACCCAGTACTTC. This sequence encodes CASSSTQRIQETQYF.

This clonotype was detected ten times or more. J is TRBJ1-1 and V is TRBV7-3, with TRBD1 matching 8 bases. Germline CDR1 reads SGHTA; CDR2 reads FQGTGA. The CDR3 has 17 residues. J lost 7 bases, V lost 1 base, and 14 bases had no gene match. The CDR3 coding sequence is TGTGCCAGCAGCTTAAGTGGAGCTAGGACAGGGAAGGATGAAGCTTTCTTT. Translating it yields CASSLSGARTGKDEAFF.